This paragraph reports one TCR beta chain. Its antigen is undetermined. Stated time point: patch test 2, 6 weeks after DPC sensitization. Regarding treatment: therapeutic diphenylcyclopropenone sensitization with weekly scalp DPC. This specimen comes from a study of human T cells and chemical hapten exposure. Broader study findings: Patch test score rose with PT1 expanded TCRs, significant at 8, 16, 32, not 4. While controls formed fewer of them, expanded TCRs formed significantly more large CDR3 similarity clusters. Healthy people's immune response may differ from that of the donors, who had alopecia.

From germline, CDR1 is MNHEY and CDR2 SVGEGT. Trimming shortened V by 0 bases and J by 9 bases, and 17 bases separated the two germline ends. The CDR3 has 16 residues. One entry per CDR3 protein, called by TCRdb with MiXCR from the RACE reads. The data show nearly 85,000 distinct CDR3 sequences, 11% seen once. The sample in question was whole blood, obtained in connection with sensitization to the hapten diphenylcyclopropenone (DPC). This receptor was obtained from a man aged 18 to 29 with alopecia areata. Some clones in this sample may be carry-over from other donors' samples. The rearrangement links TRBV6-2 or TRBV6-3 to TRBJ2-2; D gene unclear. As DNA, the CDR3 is TGTGCCAGCAGTTACTCGCCGGACCCGAGGCGCCGGGAGCTGTTTTTT. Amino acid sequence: CASSYSPDPRRRELFF.